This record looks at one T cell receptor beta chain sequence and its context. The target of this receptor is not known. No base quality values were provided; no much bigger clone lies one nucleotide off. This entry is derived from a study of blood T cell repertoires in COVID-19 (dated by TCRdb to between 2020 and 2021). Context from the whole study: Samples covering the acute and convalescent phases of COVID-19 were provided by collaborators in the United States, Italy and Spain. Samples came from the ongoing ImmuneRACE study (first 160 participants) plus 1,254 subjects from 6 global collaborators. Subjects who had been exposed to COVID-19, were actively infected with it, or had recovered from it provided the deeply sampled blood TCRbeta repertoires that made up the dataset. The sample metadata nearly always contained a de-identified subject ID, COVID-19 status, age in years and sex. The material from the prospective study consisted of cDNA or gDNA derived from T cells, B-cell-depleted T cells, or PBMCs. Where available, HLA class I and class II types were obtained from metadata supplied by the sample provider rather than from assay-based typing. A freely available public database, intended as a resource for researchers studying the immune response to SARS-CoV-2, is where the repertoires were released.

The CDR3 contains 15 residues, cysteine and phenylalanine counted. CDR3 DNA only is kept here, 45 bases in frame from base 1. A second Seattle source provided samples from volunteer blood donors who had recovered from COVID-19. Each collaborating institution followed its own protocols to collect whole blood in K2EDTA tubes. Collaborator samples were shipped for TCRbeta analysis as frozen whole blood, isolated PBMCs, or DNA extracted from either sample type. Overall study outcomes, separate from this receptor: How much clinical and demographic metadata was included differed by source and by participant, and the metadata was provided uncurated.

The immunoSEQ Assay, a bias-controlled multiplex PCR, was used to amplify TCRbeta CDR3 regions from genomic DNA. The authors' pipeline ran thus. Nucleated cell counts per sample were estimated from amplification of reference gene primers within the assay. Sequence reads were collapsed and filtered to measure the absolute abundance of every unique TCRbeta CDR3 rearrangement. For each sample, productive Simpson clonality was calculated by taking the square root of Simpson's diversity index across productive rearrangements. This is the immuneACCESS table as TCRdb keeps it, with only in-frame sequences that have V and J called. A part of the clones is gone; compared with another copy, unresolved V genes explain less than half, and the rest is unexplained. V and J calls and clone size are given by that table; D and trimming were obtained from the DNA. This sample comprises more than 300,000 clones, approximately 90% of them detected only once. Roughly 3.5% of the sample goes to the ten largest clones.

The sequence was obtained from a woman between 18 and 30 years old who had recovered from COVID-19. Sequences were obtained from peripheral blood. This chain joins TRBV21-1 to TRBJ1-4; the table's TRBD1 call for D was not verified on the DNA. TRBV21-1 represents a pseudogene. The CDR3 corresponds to CASSPQGDREEKLFF. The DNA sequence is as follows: TGTGCCAGCAGCCCTCAGGGGGACAGGGAAGAAAAACTGTTTTTT.